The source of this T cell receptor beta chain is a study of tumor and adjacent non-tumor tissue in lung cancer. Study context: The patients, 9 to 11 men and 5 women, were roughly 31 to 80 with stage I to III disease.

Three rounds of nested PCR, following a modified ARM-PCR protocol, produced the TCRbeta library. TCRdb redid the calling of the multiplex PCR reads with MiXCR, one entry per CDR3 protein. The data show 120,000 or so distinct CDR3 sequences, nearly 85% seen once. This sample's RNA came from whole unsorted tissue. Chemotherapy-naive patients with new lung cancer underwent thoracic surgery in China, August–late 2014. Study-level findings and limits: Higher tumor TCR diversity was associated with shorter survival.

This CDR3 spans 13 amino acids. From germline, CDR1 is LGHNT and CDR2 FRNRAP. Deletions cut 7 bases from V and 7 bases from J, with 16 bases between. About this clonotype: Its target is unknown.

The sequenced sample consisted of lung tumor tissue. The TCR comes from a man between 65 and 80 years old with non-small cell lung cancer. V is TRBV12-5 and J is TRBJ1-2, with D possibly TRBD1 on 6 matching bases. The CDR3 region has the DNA TGTGCTAGTGTGCGCACTGACAGGAGTGGCTACACCTTC. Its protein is CASVRTDRSGYTF.